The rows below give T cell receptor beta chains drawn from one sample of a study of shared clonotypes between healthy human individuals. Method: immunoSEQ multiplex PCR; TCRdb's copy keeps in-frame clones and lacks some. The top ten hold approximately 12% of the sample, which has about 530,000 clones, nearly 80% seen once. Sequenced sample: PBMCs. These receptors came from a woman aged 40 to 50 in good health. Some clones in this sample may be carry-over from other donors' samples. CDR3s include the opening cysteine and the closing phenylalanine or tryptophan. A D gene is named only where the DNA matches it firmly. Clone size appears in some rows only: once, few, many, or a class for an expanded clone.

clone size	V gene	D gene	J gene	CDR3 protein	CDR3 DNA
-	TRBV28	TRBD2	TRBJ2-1	CASARAGVPKTEQFF	TGTGCCAGCGCCCGAGCGGGAGTGCCCAAGACTGAGCAGTTCTTC
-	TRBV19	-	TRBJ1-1	CASRKQKNTEALF	TGTGCCAGTAGGAAACAGAAGAACACTGAAGCTTTATTT
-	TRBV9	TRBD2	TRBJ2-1	CASSVSGTSGYNEQFF	TGTGCCAGCAGCGTTTCTGGGACTAGCGGTTACAATGAGCAGTTCTTC
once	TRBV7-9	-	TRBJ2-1	CAAKGTNAGNEQFF	TGTGCCGCGAAGGGTACCAACGCGGGGAATGAGCAGTTCTTC
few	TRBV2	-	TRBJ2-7	CASKGNRRGREQYF	TGTGCCAGCAAGGGAAACAGGAGGGGACGGGAGCAGTACTTC
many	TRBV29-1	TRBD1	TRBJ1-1	CSALPPTGFRAFF	TGCAGCGCCTTGCCGCCGACAGGGTTTCGCGCTTTCTTT
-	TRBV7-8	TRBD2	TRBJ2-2	CASSAGGDTGELFF	TGTGCCAGCAGCGCCGGGGGGGACACCGGGGAGCTGTTTTTT
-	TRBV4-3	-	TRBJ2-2	CASSLRHSIGELFF	TGCGCCAGCAGCCTCCGCCACAGCATCGGGGAGCTGTTTTTT
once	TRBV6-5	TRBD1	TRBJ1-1	CASRTGTGGTEAFF	TGTGCCAGCAGGACCGGGACAGGAGGGACTGAAGCTTTCTTT
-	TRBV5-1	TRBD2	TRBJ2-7	CASSLAGGVGYEQYF	TGCGCCAGCAGCTTGGCGGGAGGGGTCGGGTACGAGCAGTACTTC
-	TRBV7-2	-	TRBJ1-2	CATGRAGYGYTF	TGTGCCACGGGGAGGGCCGGCTATGGCTACACCTTC
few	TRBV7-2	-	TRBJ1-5	CASSLPGAWPQHF	TGTGCCAGCAGCTTACCGGGCGCTTGGCCCCAGCATTTT
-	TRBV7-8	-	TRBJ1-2	CASSLGGSYGYTF	TGTGCCAGCAGCTTAGGGGGGAGCTATGGCTACACCTTC
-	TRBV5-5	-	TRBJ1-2	CASSLEFTYGYTF	TGTGCCAGCAGCTTGGAGTTTACCTATGGCTACACCTTC
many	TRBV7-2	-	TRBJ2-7	CASSSGLLPYEQYF	TGTGCCAGCAGCTCGGGACTCCTACCCTACGAGCAGTACTTC
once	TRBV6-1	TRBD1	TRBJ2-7	CASRGQGVYEQYF	TGTGCCAGCAGAGGACAGGGAGTCTACGAGCAGTACTTC
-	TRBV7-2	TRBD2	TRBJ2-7	CASSFFGLAYEQYF	TGTGCCAGCAGCTTTTTCGGACTAGCTTACGAGCAGTACTTC
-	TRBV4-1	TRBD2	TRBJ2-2	CASSQDWGTSMNTGELFF	TGCGCCAGCAGCCAAGATTGGGGGACTAGCATGAACACCGGGGAGCTGTTTTTT
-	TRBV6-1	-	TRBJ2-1	CASSDRGFTYNEQFF	TGTGCCAGCAGTGACCGGGGTTTTACCTACAATGAGCAGTTCTTC
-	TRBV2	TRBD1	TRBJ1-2	CASSDRDSCTF	TGTGCCAGCTCAGACCGGGACAGCTGCACCTTC
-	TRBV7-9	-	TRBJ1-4	CASSLYGAREYEKLFF	TGTGCCAGCAGCTTATACGGAGCCAGGGAATATGAAAAACTGTTTTTT
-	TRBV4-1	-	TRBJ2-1	CASSPVVLVNNEQFF	TGCGCCAGCAGCCCGGTGGTACTAGTAAACAATGAGCAGTTCTTC
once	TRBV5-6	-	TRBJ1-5	CASSLGPGNDQPQHF	TGTGCCAGCAGCTTGGGACCAGGGAACGATCAGCCCCAGCATTTT
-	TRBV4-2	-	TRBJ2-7	CASSQVLSESYEQYF	TGTGCCAGCAGCCAAGTTTTAAGCGAGTCCTACGAGCAGTACTTC
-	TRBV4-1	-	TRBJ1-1	CASSPTLNTEAFF	TGCGCCAGCAGCCCCACATTGAACACTGAAGCTTTCTTT
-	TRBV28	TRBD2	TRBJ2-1	CASSLVGLAGQNEQFF	TGTGCCAGCAGTTTAGTTGGTCTAGCGGGTCAGAATGAGCAGTTCTTC
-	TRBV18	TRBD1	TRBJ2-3	CASSPSGTDTDTQYF	TGTGCCAGCTCACCCTCCGGGACAGACACAGATACGCAGTATTTT